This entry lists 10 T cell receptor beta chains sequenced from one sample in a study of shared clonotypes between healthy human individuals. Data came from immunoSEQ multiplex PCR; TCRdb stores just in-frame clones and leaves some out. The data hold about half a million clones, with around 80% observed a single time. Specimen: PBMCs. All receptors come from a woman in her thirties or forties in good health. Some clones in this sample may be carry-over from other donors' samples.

The CDR3: CATSSDPGSVGTEAFF. The CDR3 DNA is TGTGCCACCAGCAGTGATCCAGGGTCGGTGGGAACTGAAGCTTTCTTT. The chain joins TRBV15 to TRBJ1-1; possible D gene TRBD1, 5 bases. The V gene lost 3 bases and the J gene lost 5 bases, with 19 bases spanning the gap. This CDR3 comprises 16 residues. CDR1 is LNHNV, CDR2 YYDKDF, per germline (reference sequence). The full variable domain, rest sourced from reference TRBV15 and TRBJ1-1, is DAMVIQNPRYQVTQFGKPVTLSCSQTLNHNVMYWYQQKSSQAPKLLFHYYDKDFNNEADTPDNFQSRRPNTSFCFLDIRSPGLGDTAMYLCATSSDPGSVGTEAFFGQGTRLTVV.

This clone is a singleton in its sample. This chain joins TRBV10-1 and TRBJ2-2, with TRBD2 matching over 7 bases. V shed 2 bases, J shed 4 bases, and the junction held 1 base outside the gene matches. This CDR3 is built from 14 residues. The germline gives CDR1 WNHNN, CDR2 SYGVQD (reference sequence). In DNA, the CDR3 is TGCGCCAGCAGTGAGGCTAGCGGCACCGGGGAGCTGTTTTTT. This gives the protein CASSEASGTGELFF.

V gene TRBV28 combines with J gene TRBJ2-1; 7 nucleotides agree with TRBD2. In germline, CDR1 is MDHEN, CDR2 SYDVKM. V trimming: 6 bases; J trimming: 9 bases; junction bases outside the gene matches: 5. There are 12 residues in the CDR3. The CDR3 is CASRPAGLEQFF. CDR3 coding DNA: TGTGCCAGCAGACCAGCGGGACTTGAGCAGTTCTTC.

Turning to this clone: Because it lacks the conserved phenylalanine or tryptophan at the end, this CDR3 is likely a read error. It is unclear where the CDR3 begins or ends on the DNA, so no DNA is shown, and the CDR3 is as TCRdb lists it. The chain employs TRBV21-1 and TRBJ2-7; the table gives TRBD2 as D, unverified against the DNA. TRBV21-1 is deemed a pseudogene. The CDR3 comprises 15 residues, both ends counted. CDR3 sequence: CASSKDAEGAEEQYL.

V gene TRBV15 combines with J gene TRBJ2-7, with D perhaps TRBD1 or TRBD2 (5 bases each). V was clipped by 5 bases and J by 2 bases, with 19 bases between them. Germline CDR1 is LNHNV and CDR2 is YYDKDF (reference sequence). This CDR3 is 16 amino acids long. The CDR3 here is CATSSWSRDLTYEQYF. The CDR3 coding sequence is TGTGCCACCAGCTCATGGTCTCGGGACCTCACCTACGAGCAGTACTTC.

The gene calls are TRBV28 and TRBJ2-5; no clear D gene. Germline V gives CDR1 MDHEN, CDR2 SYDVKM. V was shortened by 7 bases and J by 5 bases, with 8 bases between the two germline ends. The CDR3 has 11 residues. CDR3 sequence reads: CASMSSETQYF. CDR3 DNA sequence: TGTGCCAGCATGAGTAGCGAGACCCAGTACTTC.

In DNA, the CDR3 is TGTGCCAGCAGCTTATTGCGCGAAACCGGGGAGCTGTTTTTT. Its translation is CASSLLRETGELFF. The chain carries TRBV7-9 and TRBJ2-2, with D hard to call. V lost 2 bases and J lost 5, with 9 bases in between. CDR1 is SEHNR, CDR2 FQNEAQ, per germline (reference sequence). The CDR3 consists of 14 residues.

The DNA of the CDR3 is TGTGCCAGCAGCCCATTGTTACGGGGGCGGGATGAGCAGTTCTTC. Translated: CASSPLLRGRDEQFF. The chain has TRBV28 and TRBJ2-1; D may be TRBD1 or TRBD2 (6 bases each). The V end was cut by 6 bases, the J end by 8 bases, with 20 bases between. Germline CDR1 is MDHEN and CDR2 is SYDVKM. The CDR3 extends over 15 amino acids.

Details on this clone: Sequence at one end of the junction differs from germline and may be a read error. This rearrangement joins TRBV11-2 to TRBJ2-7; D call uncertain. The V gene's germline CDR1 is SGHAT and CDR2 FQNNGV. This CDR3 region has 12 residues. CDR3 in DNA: TGTGCCAGCAGCCTGATTAGTTACGGGCAGTACTTC. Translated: CASSLISYGQYF. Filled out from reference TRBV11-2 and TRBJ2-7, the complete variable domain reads EAGVAQSPRYKIIEKRQSVAFWCNPISGHATLYWYQQILGQGPKLLIQFQNNGVVDDSQLPKDRFSAERLKGVDSTLKIQPAKLEDSAVYLCASSLISYGQYFGPGTRLTVT.

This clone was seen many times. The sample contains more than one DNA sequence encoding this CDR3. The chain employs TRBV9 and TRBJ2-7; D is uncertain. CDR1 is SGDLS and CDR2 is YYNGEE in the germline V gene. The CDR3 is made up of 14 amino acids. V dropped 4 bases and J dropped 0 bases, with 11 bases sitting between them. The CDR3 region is CASSRSGRSYEQYF. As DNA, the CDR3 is TGTGCCAGCAGCCGGTCAGGCCGCTCCTACGAGCAGTACTTC.